These 9 T cell receptor beta chains were sequenced from one sample in a study of blood T cell repertoires in COVID-19. Profiling relied on immunoSEQ multiplex PCR, and the TCRdb table lists in-frame clones only, not all of them. The data contain tens of thousands of clones, 75% to 90% of them singletons. Sample: peripheral blood. The receptors were sampled from a human donor with active COVID-19. The donor label of this sample is uncertain.

There are a few counts of this clone. The chain combines TRBV7-9 with TRBJ2-2; 7 positions agree with TRBD1. This CDR3 has 14 residues. Per germline, CDR1 SEHNR and CDR2 FQNEAQ (reference sequence). V dropped 0 bases and J dropped 5; count of bases not matched to a gene: 0. The CDR3 region has the DNA TGTGCCAGCAGCTTAGCGGGACAGACCGGGGAGCTGTTTTTT. This encodes CASSLAGQTGELFF.

The chain joins TRBV20-1 to TRBJ2-5, with 9 bases identical to TRBD2. This CDR3 has 14 amino acids. Germline values: CDR1 DFQATT, CDR2 SNEGSKA (reference sequence). Trimming removed 3 bases from V and 4 bases from J; junction bases left unmatched: 6. CDR3 protein: CSASVVAGVETQYF. CDR3 DNA: TGCAGTGCTAGTGTAGTAGCGGGAGTAGAGACCCAGTACTTC.

This clone was seen a single time. The chain is built from TRBV4-2 and TRBJ2-3; 7 nucleotides match TRBD2. Germline V gene sequence: CDR1 LGHNA, CDR2 YNFKEQ. V trimming: 1 base; J trimming: 2 bases; junction bases outside the gene matches: 6. The CDR3 length is 16 residues. The CDR3 reads CASSQAGGRATDTQYF. CDR3 nucleotide sequence: TGTGCCAGCAGCCAAGCCGGCGGGAGAGCCACAGATACGCAGTATTTT.

J is TRBJ2-5 and V is TRBV6-5, with TRBD2 identical over 11 bases. CDR1 is MNHEY, CDR2 SVGAGI, per germline. The CDR3 contains 16 residues. V lost 2 bases to trimming and J lost 5 bases; unmatched junction nucleotides: 7. CDR3 coding DNA: TGTGCCAGCAGTTACCGACTAGCGGGGCCAGAGGAGACCCAGTACTTC. Amino acids: CASSYRLAGPEETQYF.

This rearrangement joins TRBV25-1 to TRBJ1-6; D perhaps matches TRBD1 (5 bases). V lost 7 bases and J 7 bases, leaving 14 bases between the germline ends. The CDR3 runs to 14 residues. Germline CDR1 MGHDK, CDR2 SYGVNS. The CDR3 reads CASKTDSGNSPLHF. CDR3 in DNA: TGTGCCAGCAAAACCGACAGCGGGAATTCACCCCTCCACTTT.

This clone was seen a handful of times. The chain carries TRBV6-6 and TRBJ1-5, with 7 bases identical to TRBD1. Germline V gives CDR1 MNHNY, CDR2 SVGAGI (reference sequence). Trimming cost V 6 bases and J 3 bases; bases outside gene matches: 5. This CDR3 is 14 amino acids long. CDR3 loop: CASRSTGINQPQHF. CDR3 DNA sequence: TGTGCCAGCAGGTCGACAGGGATCAATCAGCCCCAGCATTTT.

The CDR3 coding sequence is TGTGCCAGCAACCTAGGACTAGCGGGAGACTACGCTTACAATGAGCAGTTCTTC. It encodes CASNLGLAGDYAYNEQFF. The chain is built from TRBV3-1 (or the pseudogene TRBV3-2) and TRBJ2-1, with 13 bases that match TRBD2. The CDR3 runs to 18 residues. Trimming cost V 7 bases and J 4 bases; bases outside gene matches: 13. Germline V CDR1 and CDR2: LGHDT, YNNKEL (reference sequence).

The V call is TRBV14, the J call TRBJ2-3; D uncertain. Looked up from germline, CDR1 is SGHDN and CDR2 is FVKESK. This CDR3 is built from 15 residues. V shed 3 bases and J shed 3 bases, with 13 bases lying between them. The CDR3 coding sequence is TGTGCCAGCAGCCAGTTGATAGCTGGGACAGATACGCAGTATTTT. Residues: CASSQLIAGTDTQYF. The entire variable domain, with the rest obtained from reference TRBV14 and TRBJ2-3, is as follows: EAGVTQFPSHSVIEKGQTVTLRCDPISGHDNLYWYRRVMGKEIKFLLHFVKESKQDESGMPNNRFLAERTGGTYSTLKVQPAELEDSGVYFCASSQLIAGTDTQYFGPGTRLTVL.

The gene calls are TRBV27 and TRBJ1-2; the D gene is possibly TRBD1 (5 bases). Deletions cut 4 bases from V and 4 bases from J, with 10 bases between. In germline, CDR1 is MNHEY, CDR2 SMNVEV (reference sequence). This CDR3 contains 13 residues. The CDR3 spells CASSWGVSYGYTF. The CDR3 DNA reads as TGTGCCAGCAGTTGGGGGGTAAGCTATGGCTACACCTTC.